This T cell receptor beta chain was retrieved from a study of identifying expanded T cells in peripheral blood. Study results and limitations: About 1.2 clones differed between technical replicates, versus 16.4 and 19 over time. Variance in clone template counts between approximately two-week samples significantly increased with total template count across all healthy donors.

During the collection period, no donor immune events like infections were recorded. Assay: immunoSEQ multiplex PCR; the TCRdb copy retains only in-frame clones and omits some. The table records approximately 79,000 clones, 90% of them present only once. About this clone: Antigen: not known.

CDR1 and CDR2 from the germline V gene are SGHTA and FQGNSA. The length of the CDR3 is 16 residues. Trimming took 4 bases from V and 2 from J; bases not matched to a gene: 8. The clonotype originates from a person between 18 and 69 years old in good health. The chain joins TRBV7-2 to TRBJ2-7; 10 nucleotides match TRBD2. Material: blood. The CDR3 region has the DNA TGTGCCAGCAGCTGGCTAGCGGGAGCTGGTGCCTACGAGCAGTACTTC. This encodes CASSWLAGAGAYEQYF.